This T cell receptor beta chain appears in the sequencing data of a study of T cell changes during pregnancy in multiple sclerosis. Sequencing was performed with immunoSEQ multiplex PCR; in TCRdb, only in-frame clones are kept and a portion is missing. Among around 78,000 clones, 91% were seen once, and the ten largest hold about 0.7%. The CDR3 is made up of 15 amino acids. V was clipped by 2 bases and J by 5 bases; unmatched bases: 4. CDR1 is MNHEY and CDR2 is SVGAGI in the germline V gene. Sequenced material: peripheral blood, taken in the third trimester of pregnancy. The V and J genes are TRBV6-5 and TRBJ2-7; the match to TRBD1 covers 12 bases. The receptor's source is a female donor in good health, enrolled as a control in a pregnancy study. The CDR3 here is CASSYAGQGANEQYF. CDR3 sequence (DNA): TGTGCCAGCAGTTACGCGGGACAGGGGGCTAACGAGCAGTACTTC.